The present T cell receptor beta chain was sequenced within a study of molecular identifiers for immune sequencing clone quantification. TCRdb reprocessed the PCR reads with MiXCR, giving one entry per CDR3 protein. The profile shows about 640,000 distinct CDR3 sequences, 15% to 20% of them singletons. The CDR3 extends over 14 amino acids. The germline V gene has CDR1 SGDLS and CDR2 YYNGEE. Turning to this clonotype: A much larger clone differs from this one at a single base, so this may be a read error.

Source material: naive CD8+ T cells from blood, with Jurkat cell RNA spiked in. Subset noted: FACS-sorted CD8+CD4-CCR7+CD45RA+ naive T cells. This chain connects TRBV9 to TRBJ2-7, with D perhaps matching TRBD1 (6 bases). This TCR was recovered from a human donor in good health. Some libraries in this study had Jurkat cell RNA spiked in. The CDR3 region has the DNA TGTACCAGCAGCGTAGCTACGACAGGCTACGAGCAGTACTTC. This translates into CTSSVATTGYEQYF.